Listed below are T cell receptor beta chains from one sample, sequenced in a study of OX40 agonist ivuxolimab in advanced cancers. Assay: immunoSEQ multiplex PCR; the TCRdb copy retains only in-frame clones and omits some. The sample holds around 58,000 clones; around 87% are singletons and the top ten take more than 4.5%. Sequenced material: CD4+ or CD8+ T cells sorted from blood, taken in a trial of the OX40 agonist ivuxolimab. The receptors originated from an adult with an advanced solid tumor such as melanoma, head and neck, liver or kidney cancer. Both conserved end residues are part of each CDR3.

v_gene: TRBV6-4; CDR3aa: CASSEGFGTSGPSSYNEQFF
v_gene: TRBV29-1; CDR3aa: CSVALPQASQPQHF
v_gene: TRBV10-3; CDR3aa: CAISEEQDQPQHF
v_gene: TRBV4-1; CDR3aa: CASSPRQRRWDNSPLHF
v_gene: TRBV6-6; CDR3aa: CASSNGQVNTEAFF
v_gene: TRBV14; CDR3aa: CASSQFAGSTDTQYF
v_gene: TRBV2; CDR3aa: CASRDGGWGYTF
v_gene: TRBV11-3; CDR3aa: CASSLRTTGEQFF
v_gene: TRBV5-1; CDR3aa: CASSRLDTARSPLHF
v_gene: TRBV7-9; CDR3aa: CASSFPGFSGANVLTF
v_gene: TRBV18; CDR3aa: CASSPQKIDRAGGYTF
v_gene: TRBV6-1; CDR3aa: CASNRQGDRGYTF
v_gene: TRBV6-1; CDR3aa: CASSVQVNTEAFF
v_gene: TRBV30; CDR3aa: CAWSYPGGSRNQPQHF
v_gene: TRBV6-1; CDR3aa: CASRKREGFYEQYF